This T cell receptor beta chain originates from a study of shared clonotypes between healthy human individuals. The ends were cut back, 1 base at V and 4 bases at J, with 10 bases in the middle. The CDR3 contains 14 residues. The germline CDR1 and CDR2 sequences are MGHRA and YSYEKL. The authors ran the assay at deep level. Libraries were prepared by immunoSEQ multiplex PCR; TCRdb keeps only in-frame clonotypes and omits some of them. In the table there are hundreds of thousands of clones, 90% to 96% of which are singletons. A CD45RA-negative memory subset and a CD45RA+ naive subset were separated from the CD4+ cells.

This sequence was found in a woman in her twenties or thirties in good health. This chain links TRBV4-1 with TRBJ1-2; D gene ambiguous. Material: naive CD4+ T cells sorted from blood. The subset: CD45RA+ positively selected. The CDR3 DNA is TGCGCCAGCAGCCAAGTCGGATCCAGCTATGGCTACACCTTC. Translation gives CASSQVGSSYGYTF.